Listed below are T cell receptor beta chains from one sample, sequenced in a study of Ad26.COV2.S vaccination and SARS-CoV-2 variants. Method: immunoSEQ multiplex PCR; TCRdb's copy keeps in-frame clones and lacks some. The data show hundreds of thousands of clones, 75% to 90% seen once. Here the sequenced sample was peripheral blood, taken in a trial of Ad26.COV2.S vaccine versus placebo. Receptors were obtained from a person aged 18-65 years who received the Ad26.COV2.S COVID-19 vaccine or a placebo. Each CDR3 is given with its conserved first and last residue. Fields, in order: clone size, V gene, J gene, D gene, CDR3 DNA, CDR3 protein. D genes are given only for firm matches. Expanded clones are given a class, and other clones once, few, many or no size at all.

.	TRBV27	TRBJ2-7	TRBD2	TGTGCCAGCAGATATCAGACTAGCGGGAGGGACGAGCAGTACTTC	CASRYQTSGRDEQYF
.	TRBV5-1	TRBJ2-5	TRBD2	TGCGCCAGCAACGAGTTAGGCAGCGGGGTAGAGACCCAGTACTTC	CASNELGSGVETQYF
.	TRBV4-3	TRBJ1-4	.	TGCGCCAGCAGCCAAGATCTGGTGGCAACTAATGAAAAACTGTTTTTT	CASSQDLVATNEKLFF
.	TRBV6-6	TRBJ1-2	TRBD1	TGTGCCAGCAGTTCCCCGGGACAGTACTATGGCTACACCTTC	CASSSPGQYYGYTF
once	TRBV5-4	TRBJ2-1	TRBD2	TGTGCCAGCAGCTTGGAGGGCGGGAGGGACAATGAGCAGTTCTTC	CASSLEGGRDNEQFF
.	TRBV5-1	TRBJ2-7	TRBD1	TGCGCCAGCAGCCAGGGACAGGGGAAGGGCGAGCAGTACTTC	CASSQGQGKGEQYF
.	TRBV5-4	TRBJ2-1	.	TGTGCCAGCAGCTTGGCCGCGAACTCCTACAATGAGCAGTTCTTC	CASSLAANSYNEQFF
.	TRBV6-5	TRBJ1-1	TRBD1	TGTGCCAGCACCCTCTCAGGGGGCACTGAAGCTTTCTTT	CASTLSGGTEAFF
.	TRBV5-4	TRBJ2-1	TRBD2	TGTGCCAGCAGCACGACTAGCGGGAATTACAATGAGCAGTTCTTC	CASSTTSGNYNEQFF
.	TRBV7-8	TRBJ2-5	.	TGTGCCAGCAGCTCAAATCCGGGACTCCTCCAAGAGACCCAGTACTTC	CASSSNPGLLQETQYF
.	TRBV7-9	TRBJ2-3	.	TGTGCCAGCAGCAAAGTGGGGGTTGCAGATACGCAGTATTTT	CASSKVGVADTQYF
.	TRBV6-5	TRBJ1-1	.	TGTGCCAGCAGTCGCGCGGAGACTGAAGCTTTCTTT	CASSRAETEAFF
.	TRBV7-6	TRBJ2-7	.	TGTGCCAGCAGCCAGGGTTCGGTCTACGAGCAGTACTTC	CASSQGSVYEQYF
.	TRBV27	TRBJ2-7	.	TGTGCCAGCAGTTTGGGTTTGAGGGGGGCTGGAGAGCAGTACTTC	CASSLGLRGAGEQYF
.	TRBV5-5	TRBJ2-1	TRBD2	TGTGCCAGCAGCTTAGCGGGGGGGAGTAGCAATGAGCAGTTCTTC	CASSLAGGSSNEQFF
.	TRBV7-2	TRBJ2-7	.	TGTGCCAGCAGGGAGGGGGGAGAGCCCTACGAGCAGTACTTC	CASREGGEPYEQYF
.	TRBV18	TRBJ2-5	TRBD2	TGTGCCAGCTCACCTAGCGGGGGTAGAGTAAAAGAGACCCAGTACTTC	CASSPSGGRVKETQYF
.	TRBV5-1	TRBJ1-2	.	TGCGCCAGCAGCCCCTCCCAGGGTTATGGCTACACCTTC	CASSPSQGYGYTF
.	TRBV6-5	TRBJ1-2	.	TGTGCCAGCAGTTACGGGGGGGGAGGCTACACCTTC	CASSYGGGGYTF
.	TRBV7-9	TRBJ2-6	TRBD1	TGTGCCAGCAGCCTCCAGACAGGGAGTTCCGTAGGGGCCAACGTCCTGACTTTC	CASSLQTGSSVGANVLTF
few	TRBV3-1/TRBV3-2	TRBJ1-2	.	TGTGCCAGCAGCCACCCCGGGGGTGGCTATGGCTACACCTTC	CASSHPGGGYGYTF
.	TRBV12-3/TRBV12-4	TRBJ2-7	.	TGTGCCAGCACCATAGGGGCCACCTACGAGCAGTACTTC	CASTIGATYEQYF
once	TRBV11-2	TRBJ2-1	.	TGTGCCAGCAGCTTAGCGGGGCAGGGAATCTACAATGAGCAGTTCTTC	CASSLAGQGIYNEQFF
.	TRBV24-1	TRBJ1-2	TRBD1	TGTGCCACCAGCAGACAGGGGTTAGGTGGCTACACCTTC	CATSRQGLGGYTF
.	TRBV19	TRBJ2-1	.	TGTGCCAGTAGTATTGGGATGTTCGACAATGAGCAGTTCTTC	CASSIGMFDNEQFF
.	TRBV9	TRBJ2-2	.	TGTGCCAGCAGCTCCAGGGTGAACACCGGGGAGCTGTTTTTT	CASSSRVNTGELFF
.	TRBV27	TRBJ1-5	.	TGTGCCAGCAGCAACCCCAGTGCGGGCAATCAGCCCCAGCATTTT	CASSNPSAGNQPQHF
.	TRBV4-3	TRBJ1-1	.	TGCGCCAGCAGCGCCCAAGCGGGTGGCACTGAAGCTTTCTTT	CASSAQAGGTEAFF
few	TRBV6-6	TRBJ1-2	TRBD1	TGTGCCAGCAGGCCGGACAGGGGATATGGCTACACCTTC	CASRPDRGYGYTF
.	TRBV7-2	TRBJ2-5	TRBD2	TGTGCCAGCAGCTTCCTCGGACTAGCGGGGGGCCTTGAGACCCAGTACTTC	CASSFLGLAGGLETQYF
.	TRBV6-5	TRBJ1-1	.	TGTGCCAGCAGTTACTCGGGGGGCCTGAACACTGAAGCTTTCTTT	CASSYSGGLNTEAFF
.	TRBV5-1	TRBJ2-3	.	TGCGCCAGCAGCTCACATACAGGGAGGAGGTCAGATACGCAGTATTTT	CASSSHTGRRSDTQYF
.	TRBV7-2	TRBJ2-3	.	TGTGCCAGCAGCTTAGTGAGGGGGGGGTCAGGAGATACGCAGTATTTT	CASSLVRGGSGDTQYF
.	TRBV11-2	TRBJ1-2	.	TGTGCCAGCACCTACAGGGAAGGGGGACTATATGGCTACACCTTC	CASTYREGGLYGYTF
.	TRBV4-1	TRBJ2-5	.	TGCGCCAGCAGCCAAGGGGGCTTCGGGATCGGCGGGACCCAGTACTTC	CASSQGGFGIGGTQYF
.	TRBV6-2/TRBV6-3	TRBJ2-2	.	TGTGCCAGCAGTTACTCACAACTCCGCGCGGTCACCGGGGAGCTGTTTTTT	CASSYSQLRAVTGELFF
.	TRBV7-9	TRBJ2-7	.	TGTGCCAGCAGCTTAGGGCTTACCGAGCAGTACTTC	CASSLGLTEQYF
.	TRBV5-6	TRBJ2-1	.	TGTGCCAGCACCCTGGACCCCAGCTCCTACAATGAGCAGTTCTTC	CASTLDPSSYNEQFF
once	TRBV2	TRBJ2-1	.	TGTGCCAGCAGGAGGACGGTCACAACCTACAATGAGCAGTTCTTC	CASRRTVTTYNEQFF
.	TRBV6-1	TRBJ2-4	TRBD2	TGTGCCAGCAGTGAGTCTTGGCTAGCGGGGACCCTAGCCAAAAACATTCAGTACTTC	CASSESWLAGTLAKNIQYF
.	TRBV4-3	TRBJ2-2	TRBD2	TGCGCCAGCAGCCAAGAGGTCGAAGCGGGGGGGACCGGGGAGCTGTTTTTT	CASSQEVEAGGTGELFF
.	TRBV18	TRBJ1-1	.	TGTGCCAGCTCACCCCTACCGGGATTGAACACTGAAGCTTTCTTT	CASSPLPGLNTEAFF
.	TRBV24-1	TRBJ2-3	.	TGTGCCACCGCTACAGGGAAAAGCACAGATACGCAGTATTTT	CATATGKSTDTQYF
.	TRBV9	TRBJ1-2	TRBD1	TGTGCCAGCAGCGATCCCCGGGACAGGCCATTCTATGGCTACACCTTC	CASSDPRDRPFYGYTF
.	TRBV4-3	TRBJ2-5	TRBD2	TGCGCCAGCAGCCAAGCCCGGGAGGGCAGCGAGACCCAGTACTTC	CASSQAREGSETQYF
.	TRBV5-1	TRBJ2-3	TRBD1	TGCGCCAGCGCAGAGGGGACAGGGAGCACAGATACGCAGTATTTT	CASAEGTGSTDTQYF
.	TRBV28	TRBJ2-1	TRBD1	TGTGCCAGCAGTTCAGCCGGGACAGGGGTATACAATGAGCAGTTCTTC	CASSSAGTGVYNEQFF
.	TRBV9	TRBJ2-3	TRBD1	TGTGCCAGCAGCGCAATGACAGGGTTCACAGATACGCAGTATTTT	CASSAMTGFTDTQYF